The 23 T cell receptor beta chains below all came from one sample that was sequenced in a study of blood T cells in healthy people across ages. Together with a sample-barcoded 5' primer, a J-beta primer mix was included in a second PCR lasting about 7 to 12 cycles. From the 5' RACE reads, TCRdb called clonotypes with MiXCR, one entry per CDR3 protein. The sample lists 1.4 million to 1.5 million distinct CDR3 sequences; about 43% were seen once. The sequencing sample was made of blood. These receptors were taken from a woman under 30 in good health.

Note on this clonotype: Germline and junction disagree at one end, which may indicate a read error. J is TRBJ2-1 and V is TRBV6-1; maybe TRBD1 (6 bases). Germline values: CDR1 MNHNS, CDR2 SASEGT. The CDR3 is 16 amino acids. The CDR3 DNA follows: TGTGCCAGCAACCCGGGGACACCAGTGATGTACAGTGAGCAGTTCTTC. It specifies CASNPGTPVMYSEQFF.

V gene TRBV30 combines with J gene TRBJ1-6, with 7 bases lining up with TRBD1. Germline loops: CDR1 GTSNPN, CDR2 SVGIG (reference sequence). Trimming at V came to 5 bases and at J to 9 bases, leaving 10 bases not matched to a gene. This CDR3 region has 14 residues. In DNA form, the CDR3 reads TGTGCCTGGGGTAGGACAGGCGTTGGTTCACCCCTCCACTTT. This translates into CAWGRTGVGSPLHF.

This chain connects TRBV20-1 to TRBJ2-1; no firm D call. This CDR3 contains 15 residues. V shed 6 bases and J shed 6 bases, with 21 bases lying between them. Germline CDR1 is DFQATT and CDR2 is SNEGSKA (reference sequence). CDR3 sequence reads: CSAPASDSSSNEQFF. CDR3 coding DNA: TGCAGTGCCCCTGCCTCCGATAGCTCTTCCAATGAGCAGTTCTTC.

This chain connects TRBV28 to TRBJ2-5, with D possibly matching TRBD2 (6 bases). Trimming stripped 5 bases from V and 2 bases from J, with 12 bases between. The CDR3 totals 14 residues. CDR1 is MDHEN, CDR2 SYDVKM, per germline. This CDR3 reads CASSDGGGQETQYF. The CDR3 nucleotides read TGTGCCAGCAGTGATGGTGGGGGGCAAGAGACCCAGTACTTC.

The chain joins TRBV15 to TRBJ1-5; D unresolved. This CDR3 region has 17 residues. From germline, CDR1 is LNHNV and CDR2 YYDKDF (reference sequence). V lost 0 bases and J 1 base, leaving 13 bases between the germline ends. The CDR3 loop reads CATSRDPRVESNQPQHF. CDR3 DNA: TGTGCCACCAGCAGAGACCCGAGGGTTGAGAGCAATCAGCCCCAGCATTTT.

The table lists this clonotype with a few counts. The chain is built from TRBV7-2 and TRBJ2-7, with a possible D match to TRBD2 (5 bases). The CDR3 covers 13 residues. Germline V gene data show CDR1 as SGHTA and CDR2 as FQGNSA. Trimming cost V 2 bases and J 6 bases, with 11 bases left between them. CDR3 protein: CASSLYLEGEQYF. The CDR3 nucleotides are TGTGCCAGCAGCTTATATCTTGAGGGCGAGCAGTACTTC.

This clonotype was seen a few times. V is TRBV6-1 and J is TRBJ1-5; 7 bases map to TRBD1. The CDR3 length is 17 residues. V shed 7 bases and J 0 bases; nucleotides not matched to a gene: 12. Germline V gene lookup returns CDR1 MNHNS and CDR2 SASEGT. The CDR3 is CASTPKGAAYSNQPQHF. CDR3 coding DNA: TGTGCCAGCACCCCAAAGGGGGCAGCTTATAGCAATCAGCCCCAGCATTTT.

This rearrangement joins TRBV29-1 to TRBJ2-3; no clear D. In germline, CDR1 is SQVTM, CDR2 ANQGSEA. The V gene lost 4 bases and the J gene lost 4 bases, with 9 bases spanning the gap. The CDR3 has 12 residues. CDR3 sequence: CSVARMSDTQYF. Here the CDR3 DNA reads TGCAGCGTTGCTCGGATGTCAGATACGCAGTATTTT.

This sequence joins TRBV5-1 and TRBJ2-3; 15 bases are a match to TRBD2. The CDR3 spans 17 residues. CDR1 SGHRS and CDR2 YFSETQ come from the germline V gene. V shed 4 bases and J 4 bases; nucleotides not matched to a gene: 7. The CDR3 DNA follows: TGCGCCAGCAGCCCGGGACTAGCGGGGGGCGGGGCAGATACGCAGTATTTT. Encoded protein: CASSPGLAGGGADTQYF.

The rearrangement uses TRBV6-4 and TRBJ2-1; D ambiguous. Near its end, the DNA agrees better with TRBJ2-7, so the J call may be wrong. CDR3 length: 13 amino acids. Looked up from germline, CDR1 is MRHNA and CDR2 is SNTAGT. The CDR3 loop is CASSARAGNEQYF. CDR3 bases: TGTGCCAGCAGTGCCCGGGCTGGGAATGAGCAGTACTTC.

The chain is built from TRBV7-2 and TRBJ2-5; D unclear. Germline V gives CDR1 SGHTA, CDR2 FQGNSA. CDR3 size: 14 residues. Trimming shortened V by 2 bases and J by 1 base, and 8 bases separated the two germline ends. This CDR3 reads CASSLSASQETQYF. The CDR3 DNA reads as TGTGCCAGCAGCTTATCGGCCTCCCAAGAGACCCAGTACTTC.

The J gene is TRBJ2-3, the V gene TRBV27, with 9 bases that match TRBD1. This CDR3 is built from 17 residues. Germline CDR1 MNHEY, CDR2 SMNVEV (reference sequence). Trimming took 4 bases from V and 6 from J; bases not matched to a gene: 14. The CDR3 region is CASSSLSDRGIGDTQYF. The CDR3 DNA is TGTGCCAGCAGTTCCCTTTCGGACAGGGGAATTGGGGATACGCAGTATTTT.

This chain joins TRBV3-1 and TRBJ2-1; tentatively, D is TRBD2 (6 bases). CDR3 length: 15 amino acids. The germline V and J ends were trimmed by 4 bases and 8 bases, with 18 bases remaining between them. Germline V CDR1 and CDR2: LGHDT, YNNKEL (reference sequence). The CDR3 loop reads CASSLAGGTGDEQFF. In DNA, the CDR3 is TGTGCCAGCAGCCTCGCGGGTGGGACTGGGGATGAGCAGTTCTTC.

This clonotype has just a few counts. The chain joins TRBV6-1 to TRBJ2-5, with D tentatively TRBD2 (5 bases). CDR1 is MNHNS and CDR2 is SASEGT in the germline V gene. The CDR3 is made up of 15 amino acids. V was trimmed by 3 bases and J by 5 bases, leaving 16 bases between them. CDR3 loop: CASSDPSRGEETQYF. CDR3 coding DNA: TGTGCCAGCAGTGATCCTAGCCGGGGAGAGGAGACCCAGTACTTC.

The genes are TRBV12-3 or TRBV12-4 and TRBJ2-4; 9 nucleotides match TRBD1. The V and J ends lost 5 bases and 4 bases, in that order; junction bases with no gene match: 6. This CDR3 comprises 15 residues. The CDR3 spells CASSHGTGIKNIQYF. The CDR3, as DNA: TGTGCCAGCAGTCACGGGACAGGGATTAAAAACATTCAGTACTTC.

This clonotype was detected many times. This chain uses TRBV10-3 with TRBJ1-5; D is ambiguous. The CDR3 has 14 residues. The germline V and J ends were trimmed by 2 bases and 0 bases, with 5 bases remaining between them. The germline V gene has CDR1 ENHRY and CDR2 SYGVKD. The CDR3 DNA is TGTGCCATCAGTGAGGGGGATAGCAATCAGCCCCAGCATTTT. Protein sequence: CAISEGDSNQPQHF.

The chain couples TRBV12-3 or TRBV12-4 to TRBJ2-7, with 8 bases that match TRBD1. The CDR3 covers 14 residues. Losses at the gene ends were 9 bases for V and 3 bases for J; bases not matched to a gene: 10. The CDR3 region has the DNA TGTGCCAGTACGAACCCGGGACAGGACTACGAGCAGTACTTC. Its protein product is CASTNPGQDYEQYF.

The chain combines TRBV7-8 with TRBJ1-6, with 10 bases matching TRBD1. Germline CDR1 reads SGHVS; CDR2 reads FQNEAQ. The CDR3 is 14 amino acids. Losses at the gene ends were 7 bases for V and 8 bases for J; bases not matched to a gene: 5. This CDR3 is CASNHGTGDSPLHF. The CDR3 DNA follows: TGTGCCAGCAACCACGGGACAGGGGATTCACCCCTCCACTTT.

This clonotype has just one count. The chain recombines TRBV11-2 with TRBJ1-2, with no clear D. In germline, CDR1 is SGHAT, CDR2 FQNNGV. The CDR3 covers 14 residues. Trimming removed 3 bases at V and 4 bases at J, with 12 bases between. The CDR3 here is CASSFTGIPYGYTF. DNA of the CDR3: TGTGCCAGCAGCTTTACGGGGATCCCCTATGGCTACACCTTC.

V gene TRBV18 combines with J gene TRBJ1-2; TRBD1 matches 9 bases. The germline V gene encodes CDR1 KGHSH and CDR2 LQKENI. The length of the CDR3 is 16 residues. The ends lost 4 bases at V and 6 bases at J; junction bases unmatched: 12. CDR3 loop: CASSLRDRESFDGYTF. The CDR3 region has the DNA TGTGCCAGCTCACTCCGGGACAGGGAAAGTTTCGATGGCTACACCTTC.

There are many counts of this clonotype. The CDR3 sequence is CASSLDGRNYGYTF. CDR3 coding DNA: TGCGCCAGCAGCTTGGACGGCAGAAACTATGGCTACACCTTC. The V gene is TRBV5-1, the J gene TRBJ1-2; no firm D call. In germline, CDR1 is SGHRS, CDR2 YFSETQ. V shed 0 bases and J shed 2 bases, with 8 bases lying between them. The CDR3 contains 14 residues.

J is TRBJ1-2 and V is TRBV6-1; the D is unclear. V shed 5 bases and J shed 7 bases, with 14 bases lying between them. CDR1 MNHNS and CDR2 SASEGT come from the germline V gene. The CDR3 has 13 amino acids. CDR3 DNA: TGTGCCAGCAGTTCCCTAAGCGGAACTGGCTACACCTTC. Translated, it gives CASSSLSGTGYTF.

The chain joins TRBV20-1 to TRBJ2-4; tentative D call: TRBD2 (7 bases). The J call may be wrong; the DNA end is better matched by TRBJ2-5. This CDR3 has 15 amino acids. From germline, CDR1 is DFQATT and CDR2 SNEGSKA (reference sequence). DNA of the CDR3: TGCAGTGCACATCAAACCCGGGGGGCTCGAGAGACCCAGTACTTC. Amino acids: CSAHQTRGARETQYF.